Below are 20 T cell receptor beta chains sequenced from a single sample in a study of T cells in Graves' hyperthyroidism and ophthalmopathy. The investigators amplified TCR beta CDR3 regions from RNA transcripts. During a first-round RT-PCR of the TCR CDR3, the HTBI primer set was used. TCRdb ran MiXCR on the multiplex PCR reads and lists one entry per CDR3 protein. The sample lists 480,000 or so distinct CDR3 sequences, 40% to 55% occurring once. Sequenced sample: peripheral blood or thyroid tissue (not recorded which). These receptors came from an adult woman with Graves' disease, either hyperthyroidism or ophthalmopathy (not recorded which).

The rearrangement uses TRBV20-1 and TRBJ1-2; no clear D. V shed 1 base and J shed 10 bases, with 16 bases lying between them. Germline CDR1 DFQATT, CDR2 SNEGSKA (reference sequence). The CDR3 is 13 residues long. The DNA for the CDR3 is TGCAGTGCTAGAGGGGGAGCCGAAAGATCCTACACCTTC. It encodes CSARGGAERSYTF.

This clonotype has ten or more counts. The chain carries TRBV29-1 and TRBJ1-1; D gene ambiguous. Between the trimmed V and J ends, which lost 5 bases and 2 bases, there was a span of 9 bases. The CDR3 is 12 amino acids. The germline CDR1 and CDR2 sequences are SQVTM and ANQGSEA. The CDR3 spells CSVYPVNTEAFF. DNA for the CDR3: TGCAGCGTTTACCCCGTAAACACTGAAGCTTTCTTT.

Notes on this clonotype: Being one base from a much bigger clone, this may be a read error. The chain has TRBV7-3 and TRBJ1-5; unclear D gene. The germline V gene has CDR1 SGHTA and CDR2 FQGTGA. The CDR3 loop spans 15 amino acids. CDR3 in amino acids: CSSSFLVQYNQPQHF. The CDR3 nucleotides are TGTTCCAGCAGCTTCCTGGTCCAGTACAATCAGCCCCAGCATTTT.

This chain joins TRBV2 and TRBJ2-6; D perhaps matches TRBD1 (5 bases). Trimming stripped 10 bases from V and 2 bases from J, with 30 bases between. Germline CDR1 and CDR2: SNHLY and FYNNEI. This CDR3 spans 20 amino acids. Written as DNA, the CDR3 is TGTGCCACCCAGAAAGGGTCCCCCGGCAGGGCAACGCCTGGGGCCAACGTCCTGACTTTC. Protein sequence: CATQKGSPGRATPGANVLTF.

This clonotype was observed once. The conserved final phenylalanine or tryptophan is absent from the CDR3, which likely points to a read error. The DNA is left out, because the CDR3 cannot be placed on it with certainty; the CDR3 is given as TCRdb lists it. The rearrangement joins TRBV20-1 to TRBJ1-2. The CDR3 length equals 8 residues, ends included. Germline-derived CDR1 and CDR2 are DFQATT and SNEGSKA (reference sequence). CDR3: CSARGYSG.

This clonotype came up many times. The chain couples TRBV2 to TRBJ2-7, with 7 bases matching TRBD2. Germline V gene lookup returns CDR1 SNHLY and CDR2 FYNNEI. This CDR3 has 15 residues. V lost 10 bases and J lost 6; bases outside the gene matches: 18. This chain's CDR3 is CATQRESGTFSEQYF. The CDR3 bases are TGTGCCACTCAACGGGAGAGCGGGACTTTCTCCGAGCAGTACTTC. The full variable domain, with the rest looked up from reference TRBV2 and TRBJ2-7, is EPEVTQTPSHQVTQMGQEVILRCVPISNHLYFYWYRQILGQKVEFLVSFYNNEISEKSEIFDDQFSVERPDGSNFTLKIRSTKLEDSAMYFCATQRESGTFSEQYFGPGTRLTVT.

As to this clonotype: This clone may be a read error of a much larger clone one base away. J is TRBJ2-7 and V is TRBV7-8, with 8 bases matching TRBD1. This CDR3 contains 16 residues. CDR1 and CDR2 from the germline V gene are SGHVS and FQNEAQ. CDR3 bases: TGTGCCAGCAGCTTAGGTCCATTGGGACAGGCGTACGTGCAGTACTTC. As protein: CASSLGPLGQAYVQYF.

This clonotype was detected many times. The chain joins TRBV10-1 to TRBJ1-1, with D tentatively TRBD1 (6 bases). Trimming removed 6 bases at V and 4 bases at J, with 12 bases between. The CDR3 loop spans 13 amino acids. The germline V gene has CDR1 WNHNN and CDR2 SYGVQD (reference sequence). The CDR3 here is CASSPTGTTEAFF. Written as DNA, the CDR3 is TGCGCCAGCAGCCCTACAGGGACCACTGAAGCTTTCTTT.

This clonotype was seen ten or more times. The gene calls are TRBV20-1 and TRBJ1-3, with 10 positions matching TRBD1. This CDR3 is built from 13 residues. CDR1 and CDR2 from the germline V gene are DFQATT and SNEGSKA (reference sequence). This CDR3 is CGRQGAAGNTIYF. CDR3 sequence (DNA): TGCGGAAGACAGGGGGCTGCTGGAAACACCATATATTTT.

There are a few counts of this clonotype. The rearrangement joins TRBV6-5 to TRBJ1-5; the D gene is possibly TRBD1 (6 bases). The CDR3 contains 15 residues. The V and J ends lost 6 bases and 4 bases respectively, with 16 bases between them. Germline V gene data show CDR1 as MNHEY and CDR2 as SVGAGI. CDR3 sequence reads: CASRPTGRGNQPQHF. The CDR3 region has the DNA TGTGCCAGCAGGCCTACAGGGAGGGGGAATCAGCCCCAGCATTTT.

The CDR3 nucleotides are TGTGCCAGCATCGGACAGGCGTACGAGCAGTACTTC. It codes for CASIGQAYEQYF. The chain couples TRBV5-6 to TRBJ2-7, with TRBD1 matching 7 bases. CDR1 is SGHDT and CDR2 is YYEEEE in the germline V gene. V lost 6 bases to trimming and J lost 4 bases; unmatched junction nucleotides: 4. This CDR3 contains 12 residues.

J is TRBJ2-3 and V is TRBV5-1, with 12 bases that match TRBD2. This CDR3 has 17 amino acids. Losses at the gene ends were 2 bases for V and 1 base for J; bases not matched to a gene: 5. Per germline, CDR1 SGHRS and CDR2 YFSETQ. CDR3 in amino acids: CASSLGTSGPRTDTQYF. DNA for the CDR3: TGCGCCAGCAGCTTAGGGACTAGCGGGCCGCGCACAGATACGCAGTATTTT.

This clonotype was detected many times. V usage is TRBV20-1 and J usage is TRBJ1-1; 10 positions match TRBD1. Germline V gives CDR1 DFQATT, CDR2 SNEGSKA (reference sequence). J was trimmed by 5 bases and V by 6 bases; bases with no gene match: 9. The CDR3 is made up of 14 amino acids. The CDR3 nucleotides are TGCAGTGCAGCGACCGGGACAGGGGCTACTGAAGCTTTCTTT. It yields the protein CSAATGTGATEAFF.

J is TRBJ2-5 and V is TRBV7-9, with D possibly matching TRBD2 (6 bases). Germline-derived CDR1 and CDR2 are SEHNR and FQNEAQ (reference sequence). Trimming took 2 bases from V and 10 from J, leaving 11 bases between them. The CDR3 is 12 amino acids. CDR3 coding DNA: TGTGCCAGCAGCTTACCTGGGGGAGGCCAGTACTTC. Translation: CASSLPGGGQYF.

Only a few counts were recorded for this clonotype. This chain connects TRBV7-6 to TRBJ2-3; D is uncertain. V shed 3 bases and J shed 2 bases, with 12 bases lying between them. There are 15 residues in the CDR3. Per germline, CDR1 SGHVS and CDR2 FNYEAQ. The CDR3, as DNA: TGTGCCAGCAGCTTCATAGGGTCGCCCACAGATACGCAGTATTTT. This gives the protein CASSFIGSPTDTQYF.

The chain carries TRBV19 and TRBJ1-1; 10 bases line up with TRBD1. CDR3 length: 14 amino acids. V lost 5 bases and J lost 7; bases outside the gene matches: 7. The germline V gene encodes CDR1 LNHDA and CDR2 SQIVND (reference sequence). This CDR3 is CASSQTGGEGEAFF. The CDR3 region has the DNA TGTGCCAGTAGTCAGACAGGGGGCGAGGGTGAAGCTTTCTTT.

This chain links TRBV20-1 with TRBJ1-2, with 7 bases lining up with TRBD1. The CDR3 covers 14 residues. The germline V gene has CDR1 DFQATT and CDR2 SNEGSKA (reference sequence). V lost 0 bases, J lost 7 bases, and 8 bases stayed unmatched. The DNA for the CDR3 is TGCAGTGCTAGAGAAGGGACAGCCTCTATTGGCTACACCTTC. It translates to CSAREGTASIGYTF.

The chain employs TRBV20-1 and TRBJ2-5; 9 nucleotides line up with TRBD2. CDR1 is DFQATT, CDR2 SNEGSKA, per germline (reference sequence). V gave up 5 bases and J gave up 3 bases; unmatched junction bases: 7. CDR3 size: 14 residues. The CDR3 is CSASKIAGEETQYF. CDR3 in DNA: TGCAGTGCTTCCAAGATAGCGGGGGAAGAGACCCAGTACTTC.

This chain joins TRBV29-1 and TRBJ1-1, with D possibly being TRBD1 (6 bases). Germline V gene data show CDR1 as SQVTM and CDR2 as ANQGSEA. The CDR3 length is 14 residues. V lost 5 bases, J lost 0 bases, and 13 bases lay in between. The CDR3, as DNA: TGCAGCGTTAGCCGGGGGCTTGTGAACACTGAAGCTTTCTTT. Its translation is CSVSRGLVNTEAFF.

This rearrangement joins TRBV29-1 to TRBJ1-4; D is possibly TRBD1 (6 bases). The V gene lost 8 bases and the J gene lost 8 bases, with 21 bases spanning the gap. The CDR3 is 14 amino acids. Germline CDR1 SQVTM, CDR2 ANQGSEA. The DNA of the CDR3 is TGCAGCCTTGGCCAAGGGGGGGCCGGAGAAAAACTGTTTTTT. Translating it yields CSLGQGGAGEKLFF.